A single sample gave rise to the 10 T cell receptor beta chains below, sequenced in a study of T cells in Graves' hyperthyroidism and ophthalmopathy (dated by TCRdb to 2018 to 2020). The protocol used for the library was multiplex PCR. TCRdb shows the sequencer as Illumina HiSeq 2000. The TCR beta CDR3 regions were amplified from RNA transcripts. A first-round RT-PCR of the TCR CDR3 used the HTBI primer set with the Qiagen OneStep RT-PCR kit. TCRdb took the public reads, trimmed them with fastp at Q25, ran MiXCR for clone calling and kept in-frame beta chains. Each record represents a unique CDR3 protein, reported with the most common genes and DNA among its rows. The sample profile shows a few hundred thousand distinct CDR3 sequences; 13% to 15% of them were found once. The ten largest account for 10% to 15% of the sample. Sequenced material: blood. The source of these receptors is a woman in her thirties or forties with Graves' hyperthyroidism that later progressed to Graves' ophthalmopathy.

This clonotype was found many times. The V gene is TRBV5-1, the J gene TRBJ1-5; 7 bases agree with TRBD1. The CDR3 is 14 residues long. V was clipped by 5 bases and J by 3 bases; unmatched bases: 5. Germline V lookup: CDR1 SGHRS, CDR2 YFSETQ. CDR3 coding DNA: TGCGCCAGCAGAATGACAGGGTACAATCAGCCCCAGCATTTT. Translation: CASRMTGYNQPQHF. Filled out from reference TRBV5-1 and TRBJ1-5, the complete variable domain reads KAGVTQTPRYLIKTRGQQVTLSCSPISGHRSVSWYQQTPGQGLQFLFEYFSETQRNKGNFPGRFSGRQFSNSRSEMNVSTLELGDSALYLCASRMTGYNQPQHFGDGTRLSIL.

This clonotype occurred many times. V is TRBV15 and J is TRBJ1-4; D remains unclear. The CDR3 contains 17 residues. With 2 bases removed from V and 3 bases from J, the gap between germline ends came to 16 bases. CDR1 is LNHNV, CDR2 YYDKDF, per germline (reference sequence). The CDR3 sequence is CATSRSFNLGANEKLFF. CDR3 in DNA: TGTGCCACCAGCAGATCCTTCAACCTGGGAGCTAATGAAAAACTGTTTTTT.

This clonotype has a count of ten or more. The rearrangement joins TRBV6-1 to TRBJ2-7; 7 bases map to TRBD2. J lost 1 base, V lost 6 bases, and 6 bases had no gene match. CDR1 is MNHNS and CDR2 is SASEGT in the germline V gene. This CDR3 has 14 amino acids. This CDR3 reads CASRRTRSSYEQYF. The CDR3 bases are TGTGCCAGCAGACGGACTAGGTCTTCCTACGAGCAGTACTTC.

This clonotype was seen many times. Sequence at one end of the junction differs from germline and may be a read error. The chain uses TRBV5-1 and TRBJ2-3; tentative D call: TRBD1 (6 bases). Germline V CDR1 and CDR2: SGHRS, YFSETQ. The CDR3 has 14 residues. The CDR3 loop is CASSPLFRTDTQCF. CDR3 sequence (DNA): TGCGCCAGCAGCCCGCTCTTCCGGACAGATACGCAGTGTTTT.

CDR3 protein: CASSSRPQTDTQYF. CDR3 DNA: TGTGCCAGCAGTTCGCGACCACAAACAGATACGCAGTATTTT. This chain uses TRBV28 with TRBJ2-3; no definite D call. In germline, CDR1 is MDHEN, CDR2 SYDVKM. CDR3 size: 14 residues. With 4 bases removed from V and 3 bases from J, the gap between germline ends came to 11 bases. The full variable domain, rest sourced from reference TRBV28 and TRBJ2-3, is DVKVTQSSRYLVKRTGEKVFLECVQDMDHENMFWYRQDPGLGLRLIYFSYDVKMKEKGDIPEGYSVSREKKERFSLILESASTNQTSMYLCASSSRPQTDTQYFGPGTRLTVL.

This clonotype appeared once. This chain's CDR3 is CASSLMGLAGVGANVLTF. The DNA of the CDR3 is TGTGCCAGCAGTTTAATGGGACTAGCGGGAGTTGGGGCCAACGTCCTGACTTTC. This sequence joins TRBV28 and TRBJ2-6; 14 bases are shared with TRBD2. The CDR3 length is 18 residues. V was clipped by 2 bases and J by 3 bases; unmatched bases: 3. Per germline, CDR1 MDHEN and CDR2 SYDVKM.

This clonotype was recorded a few times. The chain employs TRBV5-5 and TRBJ2-7; either TRBD1 or TRBD2 may supply D (6 bases each). Deletions cut 3 bases from V and 6 bases from J, with 13 bases between. Germline V CDR1 and CDR2: SGHKS, YYEKEE (reference sequence). The CDR3 extends over 13 amino acids. The CDR3 region is CASSWGAVPEQYF. CDR3 in DNA: TGTGCCAGCAGCTGGGGGGCAGTCCCCGAGCAGTACTTC.

The chain employs TRBV20-1 and TRBJ2-1; D unresolved. Trimming shortened V by 5 bases and J by 5 bases, and 7 bases separated the two germline ends. The CDR3 totals 11 residues. The V gene's germline CDR1 is DFQATT and CDR2 SNEGSKA (reference sequence). Here the CDR3 reads CSAPKNNEQFF. CDR3 sequence (DNA): TGCAGTGCTCCAAAAAACAATGAGCAGTTCTTC.

The V and J genes are TRBV6-1 and TRBJ2-2, with 7 bases identical to TRBD2. The CDR3 covers 15 residues. In germline, CDR1 is MNHNS, CDR2 SASEGT. The V and J ends lost 5 bases and 5 bases, in that order; junction bases with no gene match: 8. CDR3 residues: CASSYGLAVTGELFF. For the CDR3, the DNA is TGTGCCAGCAGTTATGGTCTAGCGGTGACCGGGGAGCTGTTTTTT.

This clonotype was recorded many times. V usage is TRBV25-1 and J usage is TRBJ2-7; the match to TRBD2 covers 7 bases. Germline CDR1 reads MGHDK; CDR2 reads SYGVNS. V lost 5 bases, J lost 0 bases, and 4 bases stayed unmatched. This CDR3 contains 14 residues. DNA of the CDR3: TGTGCCAGCAGTTATAGCGGGTTCTCCTACGAGCAGTACTTC. Amino acids: CASSYSGFSYEQYF.